These 20 T cell receptor beta chains share one sample of origin, sequenced in a study of Graves' ophthalmopathy and Graves' hyperthyroidism. TCR beta CDR3 regions were amplified from RNA transcripts. A first-round RT-PCR used HTBI primers, followed by a second-round multiplex PCR. In TCRdb, the multiplex PCR reads were re-called with MiXCR into one record per CDR3 protein. The sample contains approximately 540,000 distinct CDR3 sequences, about 35% of which appear only once. Material: peripheral blood or thyroid tissue (not recorded which). These receptors were collected from an adult man with Graves' hyperthyroidism.

Ten or more counts support this clonotype. The chain is built from TRBV12-3 or TRBV12-4 and TRBJ1-2; tentative D call: TRBD1 (5 bases). The CDR3 loop spans 13 amino acids. Trimming took off 5 bases at V and 12 bases at J, with 19 bases between the two ends. This CDR3 is CASSPGGGPIHTF. In DNA, the CDR3 is TGTGCCAGCAGTCCGGGCGGGGGACCGATCCACACCTTC.

CDR3 coding DNA: TGCGCCAGCAGCTTCACCACTTACAATGAGCAGTTCTTC. Amino acids: CASSFTTYNEQFF. The chain combines TRBV5-1 with TRBJ2-7; no reliable D call. The DNA end lines up better with TRBJ2-1; the J call may be wrong. The CDR3 sequence is 13 residues long. Per the germline V gene, CDR1 is SGHRS and CDR2 is YFSETQ.

The genes are TRBV9 and TRBJ2-3, with TRBD2 identical over 8 bases. V trimming: 1 base; J trimming: 4 bases; junction bases outside the gene matches: 5. CDR1 SGDLS and CDR2 YYNGEE come from the germline V gene. This CDR3 is built from 15 residues. In DNA form, the CDR3 reads TGTGCCAGCAGCGTAAAAGCGGGAGCTTCAGATACGCAGTATTTT. Translated, it gives CASSVKAGASDTQYF.

The V gene is TRBV10-3, the J gene TRBJ2-3; no clear D gene. Trimming took 5 bases from V and 0 from J, leaving 3 bases between them. CDR1 and CDR2 from the germline V gene are ENHRY and SYGVKD. CDR3 length: 12 residues. The CDR3 region is CAISSSTDTQYF. The CDR3 coding sequence is TGTGCCATCAGTAGTAGCACAGATACGCAGTATTTT.

The chain employs TRBV7-9 and TRBJ2-2; 7 nucleotides match TRBD1. The V and J ends lost 5 bases and 1 base, in that order; junction bases with no gene match: 4. Germline V gene lookup returns CDR1 SEHNR and CDR2 FQNEAQ (reference sequence). This CDR3 spans 15 amino acids. The CDR3 loop reads CASSQGQQNTGELFF. CDR3 coding DNA: TGTGCCAGCAGCCAGGGACAGCAGAACACCGGGGAGCTGTTTTTT.

This clonotype showed up many times. The J gene is TRBJ2-7, the V gene TRBV6-5; no firm D call. Germline loops: CDR1 MNHEY, CDR2 SVGAGI. The CDR3 is 14 amino acids. The V and J ends lost 6 bases and 6 bases respectively, with 18 bases between them. The CDR3 region has the DNA TGTGCCAGCAGGAGGCCGTTACAGACCTCCGAGCAGTACTTC. The encoded protein is CASRRPLQTSEQYF.

This clonotype came up a few times. The CDR3 region has the DNA TGTGCCAGCAGACTTTCGACAGGGGGCACTGAAGCTTTCTTT. Protein sequence: CASRLSTGGTEAFF. J is TRBJ1-1 and V is TRBV2; TRBD1 matches at 9 bases. Germline lookup yields CDR1 SNHLY and CDR2 FYNNEI. The junction had 6 bases not matched to a gene; V was cut back by 6 bases and J by 4 bases. CDR3 size: 14 residues.

This clonotype was counted ten times or more. V usage is TRBV7-9 and J usage is TRBJ1-4, with unresolved D. V lost 7 bases and J 4 bases, leaving 10 bases between the germline ends. The CDR3 is 13 amino acids. CDR1 is SEHNR, CDR2 FQNEAQ, per germline (reference sequence). The CDR3 DNA sequence: TGTGCCAGCACGGGCAGGATTAATGAAAAACTGTTTTTT. Its protein is CASTGRINEKLFF.

Turning to this clonotype: Since a much larger clone is just one base distant, this may be a read error. The rearrangement uses TRBV5-6 and TRBJ2-7; 7 bases fit TRBD1. Germline assignment: CDR1 SGHDT and CDR2 YYEEEE. CDR3 length equals 17 residues. CDR3 sequence: CASSFYRGSAFSYGQYF. The CDR3 DNA reads TGTGCCAGCAGCTTCTACAGGGGAAGCGCATTCTCCTACGGGCAGTACTTC.

This clonotype was detected ten times or more. This chain uses TRBV20-1 with TRBJ1-2; TRBD1 agrees at 9 bases. Germline loops: CDR1 DFQATT, CDR2 SNEGSKA (reference sequence). The J segment lost 5 bases and the V segment lost 0 bases, leaving 7 bases of the junction unmatched. This CDR3 has 15 residues. Here the CDR3 reads CSARDADRGRYGYTF. For the CDR3, the DNA is TGCAGTGCTAGAGATGCGGACAGGGGTAGATATGGCTACACCTTC.

The DNA of the CDR3 is TGTGCCATCAGTGAGTCTAGGGGACAGGGGGCCGACTATGGCTACACCTTC. Its protein product is CAISESRGQGADYGYTF. V is TRBV10-3 and J is TRBJ1-2; 12 nucleotides align to TRBD1. This CDR3 has 17 amino acids. The ends lost 0 bases at V and 3 bases at J; junction bases unmatched: 5. Germline V CDR1 and CDR2: ENHRY, SYGVKD.

The V call is TRBV6-5, the J call TRBJ2-7; the match to TRBD1 covers 7 bases. Losses at the gene ends were 7 bases for V and 6 bases for J; bases not matched to a gene: 12. The CDR3 spans 14 residues. Germline V gives CDR1 MNHEY, CDR2 SVGAGI. CDR3 bases: TGTGCCAGCATCCGGCGACAGGGTTTACCCGAGCAGTACTTC. Translation gives CASIRRQGLPEQYF.

The chain joins TRBV28 to TRBJ1-2; D remains ambiguous. Trimming removed 9 bases from V and 2 bases from J, with 19 bases in between. Germline V gene data show CDR1 as MDHEN and CDR2 as SYDVKM. CDR3 length: 15 amino acids. CDR3 amino acids: CASLGNIGWNYGYTF. Here the CDR3 DNA reads TGTGCCAGTCTGGGAAATATCGGATGGAACTATGGCTACACCTTC.

The chain joins TRBV7-2 to TRBJ2-7; the D gene is possibly TRBD2 (6 bases). CDR3 length: 14 amino acids. The germline CDR1 and CDR2 sequences are SGHTA and FQGNSA. The germline V and J ends were trimmed by 2 bases and 4 bases, with 12 bases remaining between them. The CDR3 DNA sequence: TGTGCCAGCAGCTTACTGTGGGGGGATTACGAGCAGTACTTC. This codes for CASSLLWGDYEQYF.

Ten or more counts support this clonotype. The chain has TRBV12-3 or TRBV12-4 and TRBJ2-7; no clear D. Deletions cut 5 bases from V and 1 base from J, with 9 bases between. CDR3 length: 13 amino acids. The CDR3 loop is CASSPHPSYEQYF. As DNA, the CDR3 is TGTGCCAGCAGTCCTCACCCGTCCTACGAGCAGTACTTC.

The chain employs TRBV24-1 and TRBJ2-5; 11 positions agree with TRBD2. CDR1 and CDR2 (germline): KGHDR, SFDVKD. The CDR3 loop spans 14 amino acids. J gave up 4 bases and V 3 bases, and 0 bases lay outside the gene matches. In nucleotides, the CDR3 is TGTGCCACCAGTGATGGACTAGCGGGAGAGACCCAGTACTTC. It specifies CATSDGLAGETQYF.

The DNA of the CDR3 is TGCAGTGCTAGGGGGACTAGCGGGAGCGCGGTGGGTGAGCAGTTCTTT. Amino acids: CSARGTSGSAVGEQFF. The chain links TRBV20-1 to TRBJ1-1; the D gene is possibly TRBD1 (5 bases). Trimming shortened V by 3 bases and J by 14 bases, and 31 bases separated the two germline ends. The CDR3 sequence is 16 residues long. Per germline, CDR1 DFQATT and CDR2 SNEGSKA (reference sequence).

This clonotype was seen more than once but under ten times. The rearrangement joins TRBV29-1 to TRBJ2-7; 8 bases line up with TRBD1. The CDR3 extends over 15 amino acids. CDR1 and CDR2 (germline): SQVTM, ANQGSEA. The V and J ends lost 5 bases and 2 bases, in that order; junction bases with no gene match: 11. The CDR3 is CSVYQGQANPYEQYF. CDR3 coding DNA: TGCAGCGTTTACCAGGGACAGGCGAACCCCTACGAGCAGTACTTC.

This clonotype was observed a few times. J is TRBJ1-1 and V is TRBV6-5; D not certain. Trimming took off 6 bases at V and 6 bases at J, with 17 bases between the two ends. CDR1 MNHEY and CDR2 SVGAGI come from the germline V gene. The CDR3 contains 14 residues. The CDR3 reads CASSHSLGFPEAFF. The CDR3 bases are TGTGCCAGCAGCCATTCACTGGGGTTCCCTGAAGCTTTCTTT.

V is TRBV7-9 and J is TRBJ2-5, with D possibly matching TRBD1 (6 bases). The CDR3 loop spans 16 amino acids. Trimming took 4 bases from V and 11 from J, leaving 26 bases between them. The V gene's germline CDR1 is SEHNR and CDR2 FQNEAQ (reference sequence). CDR3 protein: CASSYRKQLGADTQYF. In DNA form, the CDR3 reads TGTGCCAGCAGCTACAGAAAGCAGTTGGGGGCAGATACGCAGTACTTC. The variable domain in full, with the rest retrieved from reference TRBV7-9 and TRBJ2-5, is DTGVSQNPRHKITKRGQNVTFRCDPISEHNRLYWYRQTLGQGPEFLTYFQNEAQLEKSRLLSDRFSAERPKGSFSTLEIQRTEQGDSAMYLCASSYRKQLGADTQYFGPGTRLLVL.